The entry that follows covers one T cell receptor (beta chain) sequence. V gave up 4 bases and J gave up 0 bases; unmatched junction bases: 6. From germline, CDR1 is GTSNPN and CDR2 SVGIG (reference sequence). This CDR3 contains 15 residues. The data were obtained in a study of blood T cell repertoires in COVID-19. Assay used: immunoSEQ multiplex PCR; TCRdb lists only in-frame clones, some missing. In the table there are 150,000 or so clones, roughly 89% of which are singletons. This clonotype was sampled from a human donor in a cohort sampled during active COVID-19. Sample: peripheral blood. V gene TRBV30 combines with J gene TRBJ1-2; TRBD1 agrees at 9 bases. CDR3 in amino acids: CAWKPGTGSNYGYTF. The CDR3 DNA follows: TGTGCCTGGAAACCCGGGACAGGGTCTAACTATGGCTACACCTTC. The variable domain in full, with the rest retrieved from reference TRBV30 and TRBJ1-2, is SQTIHQWPATLVQPVGSPLSLECTVEGTSNPNLYWYRQAAGRGLQLLFYSVGIGQISSEVPQNLSASRPQDRQFILSSKKLLLSDSGFYLCAWKPGTGSNYGYTFGSGTRLTVV.